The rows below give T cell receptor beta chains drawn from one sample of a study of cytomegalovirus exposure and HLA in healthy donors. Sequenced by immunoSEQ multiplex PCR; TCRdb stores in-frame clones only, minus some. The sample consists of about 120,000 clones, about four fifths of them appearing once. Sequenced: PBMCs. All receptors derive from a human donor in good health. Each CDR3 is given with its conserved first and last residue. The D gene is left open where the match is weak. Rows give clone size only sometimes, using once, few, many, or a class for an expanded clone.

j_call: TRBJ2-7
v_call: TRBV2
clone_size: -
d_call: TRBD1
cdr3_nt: TGTGCCAGCAGTGACAGGGACAGCTCCTACGAGCAGTACTTC
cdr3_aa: CASSDRDSSYEQYF

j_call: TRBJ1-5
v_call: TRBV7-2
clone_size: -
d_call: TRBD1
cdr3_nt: TGTGCCAGCAGAACTCGACAGGGGGATCAGCCCCAGCATTTT
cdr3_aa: CASRTRQGDQPQHF

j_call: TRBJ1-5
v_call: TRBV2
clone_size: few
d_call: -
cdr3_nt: TGTGCCAGCAGCGCGACAGATAGCAATCAGCCCCAGCATTTT
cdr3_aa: CASSATDSNQPQHF

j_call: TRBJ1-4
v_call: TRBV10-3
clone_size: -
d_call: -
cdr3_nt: TGTGCCACCGCCCCGGGGGTCGAGGGGAATGAAAAACTGTTTTTT
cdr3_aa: CATAPGVEGNEKLFF

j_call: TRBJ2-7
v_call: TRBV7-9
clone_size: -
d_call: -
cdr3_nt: TGTGCCAGCAGCTTAGGCGACACCCAGCTCGAGCAGTACTTC
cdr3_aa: CASSLGDTQLEQYF

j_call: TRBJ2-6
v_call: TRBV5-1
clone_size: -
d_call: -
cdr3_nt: TGCGCCAGCAGCTTGGACAGGTCCACGCTTGGTGGGGCCAACGTCCTGACTTTC
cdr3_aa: CASSLDRSTLGGANVLTF

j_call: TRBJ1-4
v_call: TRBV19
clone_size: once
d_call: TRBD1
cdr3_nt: TGTGCCAGTAGTAGACAGGGGGCTCGGGATGAAAAACTGTTTTTT
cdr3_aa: CASSRQGARDEKLFF

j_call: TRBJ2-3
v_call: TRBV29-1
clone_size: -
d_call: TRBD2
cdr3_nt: TGCAGCGCCGAGCGGGGGGGTGTGGATACGCAGTATTTT
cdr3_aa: CSAERGGVDTQYF

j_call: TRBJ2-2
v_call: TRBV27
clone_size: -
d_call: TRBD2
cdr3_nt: TGTGCCAGTGGGACTAGCGGGGTTACCGGGGAGCTGTTTTTT
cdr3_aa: CASGTSGVTGELFF

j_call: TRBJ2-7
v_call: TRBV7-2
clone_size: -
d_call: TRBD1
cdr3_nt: TGTGCCAGCACCCCGGGACAGCCCTACGAGCAGTACTTC
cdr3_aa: CASTPGQPYEQYF

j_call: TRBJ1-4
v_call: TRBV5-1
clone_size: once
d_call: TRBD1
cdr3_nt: TGCGCCAGTTCCCAGGACAGGGCTAATGAAAAACTGTTTTTT
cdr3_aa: CASSQDRANEKLFF

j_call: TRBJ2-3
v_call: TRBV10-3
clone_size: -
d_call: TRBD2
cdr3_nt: TGTGCCATCAGAGCCGGGACTAGCGGGGGGCGGGTCACAGATACGCAGTATTTT
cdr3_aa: CAIRAGTSGGRVTDTQYF

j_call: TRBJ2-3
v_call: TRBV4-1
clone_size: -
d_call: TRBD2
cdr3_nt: TGCGCCAGCAGCCAAGGAGCCCGGGGGGGTGTAACAGATACGCAGTATTTT
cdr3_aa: CASSQGARGGVTDTQYF